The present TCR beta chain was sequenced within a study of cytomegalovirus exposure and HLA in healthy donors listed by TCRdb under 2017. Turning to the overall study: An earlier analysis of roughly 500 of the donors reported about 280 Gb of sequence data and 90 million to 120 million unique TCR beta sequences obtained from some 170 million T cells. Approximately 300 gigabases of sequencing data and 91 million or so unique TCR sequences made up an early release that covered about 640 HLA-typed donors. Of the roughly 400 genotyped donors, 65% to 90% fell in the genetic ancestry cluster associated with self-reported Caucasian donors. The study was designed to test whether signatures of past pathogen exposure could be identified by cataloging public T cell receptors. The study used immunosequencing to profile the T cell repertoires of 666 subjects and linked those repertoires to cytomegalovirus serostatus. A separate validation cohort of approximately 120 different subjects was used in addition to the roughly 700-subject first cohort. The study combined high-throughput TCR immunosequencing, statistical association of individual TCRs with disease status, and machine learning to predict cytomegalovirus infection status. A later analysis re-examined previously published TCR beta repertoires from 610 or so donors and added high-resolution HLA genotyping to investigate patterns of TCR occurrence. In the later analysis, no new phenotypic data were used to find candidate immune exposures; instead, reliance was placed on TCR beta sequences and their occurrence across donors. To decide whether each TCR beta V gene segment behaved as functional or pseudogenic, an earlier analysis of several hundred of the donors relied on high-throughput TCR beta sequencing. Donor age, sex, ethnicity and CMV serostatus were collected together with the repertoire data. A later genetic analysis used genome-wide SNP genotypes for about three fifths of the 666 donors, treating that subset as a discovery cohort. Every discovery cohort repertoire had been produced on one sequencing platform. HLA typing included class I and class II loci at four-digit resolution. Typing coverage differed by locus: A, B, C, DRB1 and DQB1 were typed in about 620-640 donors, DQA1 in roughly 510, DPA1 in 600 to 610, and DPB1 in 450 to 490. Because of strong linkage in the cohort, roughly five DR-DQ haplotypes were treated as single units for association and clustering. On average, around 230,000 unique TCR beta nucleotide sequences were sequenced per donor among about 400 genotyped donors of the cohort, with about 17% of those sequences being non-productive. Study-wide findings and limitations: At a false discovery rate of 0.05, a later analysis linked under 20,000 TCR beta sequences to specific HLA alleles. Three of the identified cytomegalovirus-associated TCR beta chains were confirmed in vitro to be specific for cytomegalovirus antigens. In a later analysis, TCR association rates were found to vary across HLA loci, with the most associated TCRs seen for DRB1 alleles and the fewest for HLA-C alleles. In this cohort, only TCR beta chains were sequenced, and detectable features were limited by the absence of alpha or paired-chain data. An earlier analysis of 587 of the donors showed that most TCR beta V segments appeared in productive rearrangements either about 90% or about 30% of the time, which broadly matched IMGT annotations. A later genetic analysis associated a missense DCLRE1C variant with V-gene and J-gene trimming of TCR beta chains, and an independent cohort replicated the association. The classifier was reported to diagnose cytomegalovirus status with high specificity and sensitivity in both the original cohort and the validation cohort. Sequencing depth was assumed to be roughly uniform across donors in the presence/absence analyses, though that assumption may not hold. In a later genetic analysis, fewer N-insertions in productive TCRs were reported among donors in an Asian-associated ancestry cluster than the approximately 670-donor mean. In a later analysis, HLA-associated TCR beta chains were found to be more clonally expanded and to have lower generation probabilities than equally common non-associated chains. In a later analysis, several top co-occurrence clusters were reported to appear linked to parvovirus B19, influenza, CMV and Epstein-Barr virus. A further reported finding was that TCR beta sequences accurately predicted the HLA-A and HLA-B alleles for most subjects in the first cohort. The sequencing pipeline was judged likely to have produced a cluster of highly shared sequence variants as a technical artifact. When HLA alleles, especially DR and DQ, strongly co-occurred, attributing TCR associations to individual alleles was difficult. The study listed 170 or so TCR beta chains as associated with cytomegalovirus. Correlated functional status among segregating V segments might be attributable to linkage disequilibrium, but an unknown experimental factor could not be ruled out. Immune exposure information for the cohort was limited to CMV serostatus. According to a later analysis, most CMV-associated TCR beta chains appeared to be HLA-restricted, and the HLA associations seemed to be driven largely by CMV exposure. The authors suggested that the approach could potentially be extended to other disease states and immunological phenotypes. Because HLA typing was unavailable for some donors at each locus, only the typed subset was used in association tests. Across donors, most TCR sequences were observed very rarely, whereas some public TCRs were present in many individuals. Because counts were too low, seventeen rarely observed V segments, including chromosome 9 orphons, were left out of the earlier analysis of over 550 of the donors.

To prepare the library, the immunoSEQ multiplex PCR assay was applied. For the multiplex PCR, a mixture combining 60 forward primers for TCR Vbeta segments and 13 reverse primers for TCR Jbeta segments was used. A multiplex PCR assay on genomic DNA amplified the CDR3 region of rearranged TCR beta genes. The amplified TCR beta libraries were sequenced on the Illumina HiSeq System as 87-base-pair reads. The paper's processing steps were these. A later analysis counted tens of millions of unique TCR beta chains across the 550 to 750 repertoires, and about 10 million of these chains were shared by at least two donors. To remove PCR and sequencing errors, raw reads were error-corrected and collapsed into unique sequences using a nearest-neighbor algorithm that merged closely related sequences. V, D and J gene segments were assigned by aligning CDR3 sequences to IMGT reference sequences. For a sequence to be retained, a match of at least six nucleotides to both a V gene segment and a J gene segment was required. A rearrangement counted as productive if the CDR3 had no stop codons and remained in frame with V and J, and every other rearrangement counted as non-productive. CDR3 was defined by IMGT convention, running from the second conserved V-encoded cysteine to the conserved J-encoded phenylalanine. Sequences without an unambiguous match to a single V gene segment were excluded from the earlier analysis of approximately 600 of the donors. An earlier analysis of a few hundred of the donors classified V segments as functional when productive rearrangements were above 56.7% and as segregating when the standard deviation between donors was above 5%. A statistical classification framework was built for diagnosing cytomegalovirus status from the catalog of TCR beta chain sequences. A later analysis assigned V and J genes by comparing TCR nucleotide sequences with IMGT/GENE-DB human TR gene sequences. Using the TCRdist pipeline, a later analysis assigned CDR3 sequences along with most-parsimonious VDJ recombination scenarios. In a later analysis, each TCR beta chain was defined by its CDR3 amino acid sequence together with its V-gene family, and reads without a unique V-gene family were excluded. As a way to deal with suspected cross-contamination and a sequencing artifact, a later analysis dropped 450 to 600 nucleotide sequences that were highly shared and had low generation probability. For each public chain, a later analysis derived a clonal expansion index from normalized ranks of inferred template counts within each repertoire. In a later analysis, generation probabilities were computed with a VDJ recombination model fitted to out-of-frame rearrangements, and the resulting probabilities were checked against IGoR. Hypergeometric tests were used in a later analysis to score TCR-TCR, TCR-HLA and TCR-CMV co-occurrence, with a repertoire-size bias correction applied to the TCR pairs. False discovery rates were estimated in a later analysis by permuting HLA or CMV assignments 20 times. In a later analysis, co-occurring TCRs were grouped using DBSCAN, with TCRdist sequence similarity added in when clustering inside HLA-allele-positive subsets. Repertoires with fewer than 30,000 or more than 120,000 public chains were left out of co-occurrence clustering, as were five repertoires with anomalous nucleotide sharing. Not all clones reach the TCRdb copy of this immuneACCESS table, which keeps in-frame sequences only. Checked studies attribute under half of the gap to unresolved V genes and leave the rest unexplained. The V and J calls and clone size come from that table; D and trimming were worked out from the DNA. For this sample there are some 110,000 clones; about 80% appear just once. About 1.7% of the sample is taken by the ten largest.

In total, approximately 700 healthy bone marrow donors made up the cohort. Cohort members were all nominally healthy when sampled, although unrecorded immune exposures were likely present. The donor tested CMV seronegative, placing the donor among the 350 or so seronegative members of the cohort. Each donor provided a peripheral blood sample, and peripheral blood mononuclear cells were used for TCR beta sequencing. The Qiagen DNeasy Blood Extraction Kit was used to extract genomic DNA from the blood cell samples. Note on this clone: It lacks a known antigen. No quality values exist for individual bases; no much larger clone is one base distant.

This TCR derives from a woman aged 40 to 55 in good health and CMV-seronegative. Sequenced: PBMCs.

The nucleotides are TGTGCCAGCAGTTTTAGGAGTCGGGGAACCACAGATACGCAGTATTTT. Translated, it reads CASSFRSRGTTDTQYF. This sequence uses TRBV28 and TRBJ2-3; a tentative D match to TRBD2 spans 5 bases. There are 16 amino acids in the CDR3, from cysteine to phenylalanine inclusive. Only the CDR3 portion is preserved as DNA: 48 bases, with reading frame beginning at the first base. The germline V gene encodes CDR1 MDHEN and CDR2 SYDVKM. The V end loses 3 bases and the J end loses 2 bases, and a stretch of 15 bases separates them.